These 30 T cell receptor beta chains were sequenced from one sample in a study of CD8 T cells in ankylosing spondylitis. From the 5' RACE reads, TCRdb called clonotypes with MiXCR, one entry per CDR3 protein. The sample has 150,000 to 200,000 distinct CDR3 sequences, 11% seen once. The sample taken for sequencing was blood, either unsorted or a sorted T cell fraction (not recorded which). The receptor source for this set is a male donor with ankylosing spondylitis or in good health (not recorded which).

The table lists this clonotype with many counts. The chain has TRBV21-1 and TRBJ2-7; the table calls TRBD1, which could not be checked here. TRBV21-1 is noted as a pseudogene. There are 14 residues in the CDR3. DNA for the CDR3: TGTGCCAGCAGCTCCCGACAGGAAGCCTACGAGCAGTACTTC. Its translation is CASSSRQEAYEQYF.

V usage is TRBV20-1 and J usage is TRBJ1-3, with TRBD1 identical over 8 bases. With 6 bases clipped from V and 0 bases from J, the junction kept 1 base outside the gene matches. Germline-derived CDR1 and CDR2 are DFQATT and SNEGSKA (reference sequence). The CDR3 sequence is 13 residues long. CDR3 region: CSATGGSGNTIYF. In DNA form, the CDR3 reads TGCAGTGCCACAGGGGGCTCTGGAAACACCATATATTTT.

This clonotype was observed at least ten times. V and J are TRBV5-8 and TRBJ1-1; the D gene is possibly TRBD1 (6 bases). This CDR3 has 16 amino acids. V was cut by 4 bases and J by 1 base, with 17 bases left in between. The V gene's germline CDR1 is SGHTS and CDR2 YDEGEE. CDR3 sequence (DNA): TGTGCCAGCAGCCCGGGAAGGGGGGCAGCGAACACTGAAGCTTTCTTT. Amino acid sequence: CASSPGRGAANTEAFF.

Remarks on this clonotype: The germline gene is not matched at one end of the junction; a read error may be the cause. CDR3 loop: CASSLEEGAITDAQYF. The CDR3 nucleotides read TGTGCCAGCAGCTTAGAAGAGGGGGCTATCACAGATGCGCAGTATTTT. The chain links TRBV11-2 to TRBJ2-3; 7 nucleotides align to TRBD1. Germline CDR1 SGHAT, CDR2 FQNNGV. CDR3 length equals 16 residues.

The table lists this clonotype with many counts. The gene calls are TRBV12-3 or TRBV12-4 and TRBJ2-3; D is perhaps TRBD2 (5 bases). V lost 3 bases, J lost 1 base, and 11 bases lay in between. The CDR3 has 15 residues. The DNA for the CDR3 is TGTGCCAGCAGTTTCAGCGGCCCCGGCACAGATACGCAGTATTTT. Translated: CASSFSGPGTDTQYF.

The chain employs TRBV11-1 and TRBJ2-3, with 11 positions matching TRBD2. With V trimmed by 4 bases and J by 0 bases, 9 bases remained unmatched. Per germline, CDR1 SGHAT and CDR2 FQDESV (reference sequence). CDR3 length equals 18 residues. CDR3 protein: CASSSDAPSGRSTDTQYF. The CDR3 DNA follows: TGTGCCAGCAGCTCAGATGCCCCTAGCGGGAGGAGCACAGATACGCAGTATTTT. Together with reference TRBV11-1 and TRBJ2-3, the CDR3 gives the full variable domain: EAEVAQSPRYKITEKSQAVAFWCDPISGHATLYWYRQILGQGPELLVQFQDESVVDDSQLPKDRFSAERLKGVDSTLKIQPAELGDSAMYLCASSSDAPSGRSTDTQYFGPGTRLTVL.

This clonotype came up a few times. The chain joins TRBV7-2 to TRBJ2-2, with D unresolved. This CDR3 contains 13 residues. V gave up 1 base and J gave up 5 bases, with 5 bases separating them. Germline V gene lookup returns CDR1 SGHTA and CDR2 FQGNSA. The chain's CDR3 is CASSLDPTGELFF. The DNA of the CDR3 is TGTGCCAGCAGCTTAGACCCTACCGGGGAGCTGTTTTTT.

This clonotype was recorded many times. This rearrangement joins TRBV7-8 to TRBJ2-1; 7 nucleotides agree with TRBD2. J was trimmed by 6 bases and V by 0 bases; bases with no gene match: 8. Per germline, CDR1 SGHVS and CDR2 FQNEAQ. The CDR3 contains 16 residues. CDR3 protein: CASSLASGLRGNEQFF. CDR3 nucleotides: TGTGCCAGCAGCTTAGCCTCGGGACTAAGGGGCAATGAGCAGTTCTTC.

This chain's CDR3 is CASSFDGGGYNEQFF. CDR3 DNA: TGTGCCAGCAGCTTCGACGGGGGCGGCTACAATGAGCAGTTCTTC. The chain has TRBV7-9 and TRBJ2-1; either TRBD1 or TRBD2 may fit D (6 bases each). V was clipped by 3 bases and J by 3 bases, with 12 bases between them. Germline assignment: CDR1 SEHNR and CDR2 FQNEAQ (reference sequence). This CDR3 is 15 amino acids long.

Ten or more counts support this clonotype. This chain links TRBV20-1 with TRBJ2-5; TRBD1 agrees at 8 bases. The junction had 9 bases not matched to a gene; V was cut back by 5 bases and J by 4 bases. In germline, CDR1 is DFQATT, CDR2 SNEGSKA (reference sequence). The CDR3 is made up of 14 amino acids. For the CDR3, the DNA is TGCAGTGCTCACTTGGCGACAGGGGCAGAGACCCAGTACTTC. Protein product: CSAHLATGAETQYF.

Points on this clonotype: This could be a read error, since a much larger clone is one nucleotide away. This sequence joins TRBV6-5 and TRBJ1-5; 8 bases agree with TRBD1. With 2 bases clipped from V and 6 bases from J, the junction kept 3 bases outside the gene matches. CDR3 size: 14 residues. Germline lookup yields CDR1 MNHEY and CDR2 SVGAGI. For the CDR3, the DNA is TGTGCCAGCAGTTACGAGACAGGGGCTCAGCCCCAGCATTTT. It encodes CASSYETGAQPQHF.

Many counts were recorded for this clonotype. V usage is TRBV29-1 and J usage is TRBJ1-4; D uncertain. Germline CDR1 reads SQVTM; CDR2 reads ANQGSEA. The CDR3 is 13 amino acids. Trimming removed 4 bases from V and 4 bases from J, with 10 bases in between. CDR3 protein: CSVVFRVNEKLFF. In DNA form, the CDR3 reads TGCAGCGTTGTTTTCCGGGTTAATGAAAAACTGTTTTTT.

This chain links TRBV23-1 with TRBJ2-7; 7 bases map to TRBD1. TRBV23-1 is an ORF, and what it does is uncertain. This CDR3 is 17 amino acids long. The V and J ends lost 2 bases and 6 bases, in that order; junction bases with no gene match: 16. CDR3 nucleotides: TGCGCCAGCAGTCAAGAGCTCCGGGACAGCGACCTGACCGAGCAGTACTTC. It yields the protein CASSQELRDSDLTEQYF.

This chain links TRBV11-2 with TRBJ2-1; 9 bases fit TRBD1. Losses at the gene ends were 6 bases for V and 6 bases for J; bases not matched to a gene: 3. The CDR3 is 13 amino acids. Germline V gene data show CDR1 as SGHAT and CDR2 as FQNNGV. CDR3: CASRQTGGNEQFF. The DNA of the CDR3 is TGTGCCAGCAGACAGACAGGGGGCAATGAGCAGTTCTTC. The variable domain in full, completed from reference TRBV11-2 and TRBJ2-1, reads EAGVAQSPRYKIIEKRQSVAFWCNPISGHATLYWYQQILGQGPKLLIQFQNNGVVDDSQLPKDRFSAERLKGVDSTLKIQPAKLEDSAVYLCASRQTGGNEQFFGPGTRLTVL.

This clonotype occurred many times. The chain is built from TRBV10-1 and TRBJ2-3; unclear D gene. Trimming removed 5 bases at V and 2 bases at J, with 14 bases between. CDR3 size: 15 residues. Germline V gene sequence: CDR1 WNHNN, CDR2 SYGVQD (reference sequence). Here the CDR3 DNA reads TGCGCCAGCAGTCCGACGGCACCTAACACAGATACGCAGTATTTT. The encoded protein is CASSPTAPNTDTQYF.

The chain carries TRBV29-1 and TRBJ2-7; D gene uncertain. Germline values: CDR1 SQVTM, CDR2 ANQGSEA. V lost 4 bases to trimming and J lost 6 bases, with 13 bases between them. CDR3 size: 12 residues. Written as DNA, the CDR3 is TGCAGCGTTGGAGGTGGCGCCGGCGAGCAGTACTTC. Its protein is CSVGGGAGEQYF.

This clonotype was picked up a small number of times. The V and J genes are TRBV7-9 and TRBJ2-1, with 13 bases identical to TRBD2. V shed 5 bases and J 9 bases; nucleotides not matched to a gene: 7. The CDR3 length is 15 residues. The germline gives CDR1 SEHNR, CDR2 FQNEAQ (reference sequence). CDR3 DNA: TGTGCCAGCAGCCCAAGGACTAGCGGGAGTGGTGAGCAGTTCTTC. Residues: CASSPRTSGSGEQFF.

This clonotype has a handful of counts. V gene TRBV7-9 combines with J gene TRBJ2-7; D gene uncertain. Germline V lookup: CDR1 SEHNR, CDR2 FQNEAQ (reference sequence). V was clipped by 1 base and J by 4 bases, with 5 bases between them. This CDR3 has 12 residues. The CDR3 nucleotides read TGTGCCAGCAGCTTAGTTTTATACGAGCAGTACTTC. This translates into CASSLVLYEQYF.

This clonotype turned up a few times. CDR3 region: CASSLDQGATYNSPLHF. The CDR3 bases are TGTGCCAGCAGCTTAGATCAGGGGGCCACCTATAATTCACCCCTCCACTTT. The chain recombines TRBV11-2 with TRBJ1-6; 8 bases agree with TRBD1. Germline V gene sequence: CDR1 SGHAT, CDR2 FQNNGV. V lost 0 bases to trimming and J lost 2 bases; unmatched junction nucleotides: 3. The CDR3 consists of 17 residues.

This clonotype was observed at least ten times. The CDR3 sequence: CASSTSTRMNTEAFF. The CDR3 DNA reads as TGTGCCAGCAGTACCTCGACACGGATGAACACTGAAGCTTTCTTT. This chain connects TRBV12-3 or TRBV12-4 to TRBJ1-1, with D uncertain. CDR3 length: 15 amino acids. V was clipped by 5 bases and J by 0 bases, with 13 bases between them.

This clonotype occurred many times. The chain employs TRBV29-1 and TRBJ1-1; D is unresolved. Trimming took off 3 bases at V and 5 bases at J, with 16 bases between the two ends. In germline, CDR1 is SQVTM, CDR2 ANQGSEA. This CDR3 comprises 14 residues. For the CDR3, the DNA is TGCAGCGTTGATTGGTCCAACTTCGGGACTGAAGCTTTCTTT. The encoded protein is CSVDWSNFGTEAFF.

The chain recombines TRBV7-9 with TRBJ2-1; D is unclear. The germline V gene has CDR1 SEHNR and CDR2 FQNEAQ (reference sequence). The V end lost 1 base, the J end lost 4 bases, and 11 bases lay between the germline ends. The CDR3 is 15 residues long. CDR3 DNA sequence: TGTGCCAGCAGCTTAGGTTTAACCCCATACAATGAGCAGTTCTTC. Its translation is CASSLGLTPYNEQFF.

This sequence joins TRBV6-2 or TRBV6-3 and TRBJ2-7, with D tentatively TRBD1 (6 bases). V was cut by 8 bases and J by 3 bases, with 17 bases left in between. Germline-derived CDR1 and CDR2 are MNHEY and SVGEGT. The CDR3 totals 14 residues. The CDR3 DNA sequence: TGTGCCAGCCGGGCTCAGGGACATCTCTACGAGCAGTACTTC. This gives the protein CASRAQGHLYEQYF.

In its sample, this clonotype was seen many times. The chain recombines TRBV27 with TRBJ1-1; D may be TRBD1 (6 bases). From germline, CDR1 is MNHEY and CDR2 SMNVEV (reference sequence). Trimming removed 2 bases from V and 10 bases from J, with 14 bases in between. This CDR3 region has 13 residues. The CDR3, as DNA: TGTGCCAGCAGTTTAAATAGGGGGACCGGAGCTTTCTTT. It specifies CASSLNRGTGAFF.

The rearrangement joins TRBV5-3 to TRBJ2-5; TRBD2 aligns across 12 bases. TRBV5-3 is an ORF, and what it does is uncertain. The CDR3 runs 17 residues. With V trimmed by 3 bases and J by 4 bases, 10 bases remained unmatched. CDR3 amino acids: CARSSKASGGAGETQYF. CDR3 nucleotide sequence: TGTGCCAGAAGCTCTAAGGCTAGCGGGGGGGCTGGAGAGACCCAGTACTTC.

The CDR3 bases are TGTGCCAGCAGCTACAGATTGGATACGCAGTATTTT. Encoded protein: CASSYRLDTQYF. The V call is TRBV3-1, the J call TRBJ2-3; D is unresolved. Per the germline V gene, CDR1 is LGHDT and CDR2 is YNNKEL (reference sequence). V was pared by 5 bases and J by 6 bases, with 9 bases between. The CDR3 length is 12 residues.

This clonotype was counted a few times. V gene TRBV2 combines with J gene TRBJ2-3; 7 nucleotides match TRBD2. The V gene end was trimmed by 5 bases and the J gene end by 1 base; junction bases not matched to a gene: 6. CDR3 length: 15 residues. The V gene's germline CDR1 is SNHLY and CDR2 FYNNEI. This CDR3 is CASSRLAARTDTQYF. CDR3 sequence (DNA): TGTGCCAGCAGTAGGCTAGCGGCCCGCACAGATACGCAGTATTTT.

The table lists this clonotype with a few counts. The V and J genes are TRBV18 and TRBJ1-6; 9 bases line up with TRBD1. J lost 9 bases, V lost 5 bases, and 14 bases had no gene match. The CDR3 runs to 17 residues. Germline-derived CDR1 and CDR2 are KGHSH and LQKENI. CDR3 sequence reads: CASSKPGPGTGSSPLHF. Here the CDR3 DNA reads TGTGCCAGCTCAAAACCCGGTCCCGGGACAGGGTCTTCACCCCTCCACTTT.

In its sample, this clonotype was seen a few times. The rearrangement uses TRBV7-9 and TRBJ1-2; no reliable D call. This CDR3 spans 12 amino acids. V was clipped by 2 bases and J by 6 bases, with 7 bases between them. Germline values: CDR1 SEHNR, CDR2 FQNEAQ (reference sequence). In DNA form, the CDR3 reads TGTGCCAGCAGCTTACTTTCAGATGGCTACACCTTC. Its translation: CASSLLSDGYTF.

This clonotype has only a few counts. This chain joins TRBV10-1 and TRBJ2-2, with 7 bases identical to TRBD2. The CDR3 has 14 amino acids. After removal of 7 bases from V and 3 bases from J, the junction contained 5 bases not matched to a gene. CDR1 is WNHNN, CDR2 SYGVQD, per germline (reference sequence). CDR3 coding DNA: TGCGCCAGCACGGAGAGCGGGGACACCGGGGAGCTGTTTTTT. It codes for CASTESGDTGELFF.